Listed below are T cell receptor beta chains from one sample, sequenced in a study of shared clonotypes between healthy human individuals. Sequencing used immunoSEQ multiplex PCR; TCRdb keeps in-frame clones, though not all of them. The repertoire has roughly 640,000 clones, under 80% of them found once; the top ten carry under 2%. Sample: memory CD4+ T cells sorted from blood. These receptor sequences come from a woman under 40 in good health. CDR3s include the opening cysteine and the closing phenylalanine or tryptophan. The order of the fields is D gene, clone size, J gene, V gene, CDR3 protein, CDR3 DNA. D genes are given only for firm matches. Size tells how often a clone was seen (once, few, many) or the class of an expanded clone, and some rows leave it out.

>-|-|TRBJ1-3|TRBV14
CASSQGPEVLSGNTIYF
TGTGCCAGCAGCCAAGGGCCTGAGGTCCTCTCTGGAAACACCATATATTTT
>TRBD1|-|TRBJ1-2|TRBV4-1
CASSSRGAGYGYTF
TGCGCCAGCAGCTCCAGGGGGGCGGGATATGGCTACACCTTC
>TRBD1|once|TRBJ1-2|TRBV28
CASSTYPGQGGRYTF
TGTGCCAGCAGTACCTATCCGGGACAGGGAGGACGCTACACCTTC
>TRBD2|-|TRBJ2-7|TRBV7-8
CASSFLAGVYEQYF
TGTGCCAGCAGCTTCTTGGCGGGAGTCTACGAGCAGTACTTC
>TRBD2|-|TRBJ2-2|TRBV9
CASSVASGIISGELFF
TGTGCCAGCAGCGTAGCTAGCGGGATTATCTCCGGGGAGCTGTTTTTT
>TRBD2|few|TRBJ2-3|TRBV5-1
CASSELAGAMRADTQYF
TGCGCCAGCAGCGAACTAGCGGGAGCCATGAGGGCAGATACGCAGTATTTT
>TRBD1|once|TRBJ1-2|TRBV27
CASRGQGLYGYTF
TGTGCCAGCAGGGGACAGGGTCTCTATGGCTACACCTTC
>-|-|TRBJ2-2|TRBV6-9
CASSKRPTGTKNTGELFF
TGTGCCAGCAGTAAACGCCCCACCGGGACCAAGAACACCGGGGAGCTGTTTTTT
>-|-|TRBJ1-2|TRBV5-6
CASSPRGVGYTF
TGTGCCAGCAGCCCCCGGGGGGTAGGCTACACCTTC
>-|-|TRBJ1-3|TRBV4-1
CASSQDPNGNTIYF
TGCGCCAGCAGCCAAGATCCGAACGGAAACACCATATATTTT
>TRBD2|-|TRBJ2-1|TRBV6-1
CASSVSGSTRNEQFF
TGTGCCAGCAGTGTAAGCGGGAGTACACGGAATGAGCAGTTCTTC
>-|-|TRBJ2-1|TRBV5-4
CASTSAGYNEQFF
TGTGCCAGCACCTCGGCAGGCTACAATGAGCAGTTCTTC
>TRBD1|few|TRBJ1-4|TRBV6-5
CASRQADRENEKLFF
TGTGCCAGCAGACAGGCAGACAGGGAGAACGAAAAACTGTTTTTT
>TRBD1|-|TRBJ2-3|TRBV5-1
CASSPGDRDFTDTQYF
TGCGCCAGCAGCCCGGGGGACAGGGATTTCACAGATACGCAGTATTTT
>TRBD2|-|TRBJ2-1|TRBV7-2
CASSSLGLAQNEQFF
TGTGCCAGCAGCTCCCTTGGACTAGCGCAAAATGAGCAGTTCTTC
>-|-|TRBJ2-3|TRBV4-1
CASSQEVSGTADTQYF
TGCGCCAGCAGCCAAGAGGTGAGCGGGACAGCAGATACGCAGTATTTT
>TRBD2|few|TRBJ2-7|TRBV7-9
CASSKESGGSEQYF
TGTGCCAGCAGCAAGGAATCGGGAGGATCCGAGCAGTACTTC
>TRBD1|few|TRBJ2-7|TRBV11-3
CASSPGQGRSYEQYF
TGTGCCAGCAGCCCAGGACAGGGGCGATCGTACGAGCAGTACTTC
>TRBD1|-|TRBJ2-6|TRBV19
CASRGQVSGANVLTF
TGTGCCAGTAGAGGACAGGTGTCTGGGGCCAACGTCCTGACTTTC
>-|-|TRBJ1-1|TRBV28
CASSFLNTEAFF
TGTGCCAGCAGTTTTTTGAACACTGAAGCTTTCTTT
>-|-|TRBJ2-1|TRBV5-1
CASSLGALINEQFF
TGCGCCAGCAGCTTGGGAGCACTGATCAATGAGCAGTTCTTC
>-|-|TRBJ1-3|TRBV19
CASIPTGLSGNTIYF
TGTGCCAGTATCCCGACAGGCCTCTCTGGAAACACCATATATTTT
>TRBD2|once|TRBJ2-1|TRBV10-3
CAIRSGTSGSNDEQFF
TGTGCCATCAGGTCCGGGACTAGCGGGAGTAATGATGAGCAGTTCTTC
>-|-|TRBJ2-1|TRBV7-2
CASSLGGTVYNEQFF
TGTGCCAGCAGCTTAGGCGGGACAGTCTACAATGAGCAGTTCTTC
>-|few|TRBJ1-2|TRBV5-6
CASSSGESYGYTF
TGTGCCAGCAGCTCAGGGGAGAGCTATGGCTACACCTTC
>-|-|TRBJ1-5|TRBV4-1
CASSQVARQVPQPQHF
TGCGCCAGCAGCCAAGTTGCGAGACAGGTTCCTCAGCCCCAGCATTTT
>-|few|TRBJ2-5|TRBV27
CASSFGGVGETQYF
TGTGCCAGCAGTTTCGGGGGAGTTGGGGAGACCCAGTACTTC
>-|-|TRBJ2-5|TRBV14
CASSFQETQYF
TGTGCCAGCAGCTTCCAAGAGACCCAGTACTTC
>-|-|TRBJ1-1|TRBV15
CATSRGGVENTEAFF
TGTGCCACCAGCAGAGGTGGGGTAGAAAACACTGAAGCTTTCTTT
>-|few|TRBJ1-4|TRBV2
CASSEYRQNEKLFF
TGTGCCAGCAGTGAGTACAGACAAAATGAAAAACTGTTTTTT
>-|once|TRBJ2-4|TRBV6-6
CASSYRGKNIQYF
TGTGCCAGCAGTTACCGCGGGAAAAACATTCAGTACTTC
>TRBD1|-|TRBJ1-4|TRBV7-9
CASSSLLGQVNEKLFF
TGTGCCAGCAGCTCCTTACTTGGACAGGTTAATGAAAAACTGTTTTTT
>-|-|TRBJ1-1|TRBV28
CASSLPGVSNAFF
TGTGCCAGCAGTTTACCGGGTGTGTCGAACGCTTTCTTT
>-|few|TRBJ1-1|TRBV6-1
CASSPQLGTEAFF
TGTGCCAGCAGTCCTCAACTAGGTACTGAAGCTTTCTTT
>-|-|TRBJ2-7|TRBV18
CASSPSSQGGREQYF
TGTGCCAGCTCACCGAGTAGTCAGGGAGGACGAGAGCAGTACTTC
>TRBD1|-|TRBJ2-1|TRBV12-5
CASGLDQGQGGNEQFF
TGTGCTAGTGGTTTGGACCAGGGACAGGGAGGTAATGAGCAGTTCTTC
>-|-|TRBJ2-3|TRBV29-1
CSVGAGSTDTQYF
TGCAGCGTTGGGGCGGGATCCACAGATACGCAGTATTTT
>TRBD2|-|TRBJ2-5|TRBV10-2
CASSDSPLAVLGRAETQYF
TGCGCCAGCAGTGACTCTCCGCTAGCGGTCCTAGGGAGGGCTGAGACCCAGTACTTC
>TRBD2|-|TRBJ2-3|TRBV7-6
CASSVGSFGREDTQYF
TGTGCCAGCAGCGTGGGGAGTTTCGGGAGGGAGGATACGCAGTATTTT
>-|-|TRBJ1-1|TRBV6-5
CASSYSLGGTNTEAFF
TGTGCCAGCAGTTACTCCCTTGGGGGTACCAACACTGAAGCTTTCTTT
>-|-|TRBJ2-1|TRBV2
CASTVEDSYNEQFF
TGTGCCAGCACCGTGGAAGACTCCTACAATGAGCAGTTCTTC
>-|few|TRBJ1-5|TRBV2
CASLSGPGVRNQPQHF
TGTGCCAGCCTTAGCGGGCCCGGGGTTCGTAATCAGCCCCAGCATTTT
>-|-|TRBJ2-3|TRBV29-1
CSVSPTGNTQYF
TGCAGCGTTAGCCCTACAGGGAATACGCAGTATTTT
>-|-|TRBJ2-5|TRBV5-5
CASTQDTYQETQYF
TGTGCCAGCACCCAGGACACGTACCAAGAGACCCAGTACTTC
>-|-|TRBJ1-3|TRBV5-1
CASRPWISENTIYF
TGCGCCAGCAGACCTTGGATATCGGAGAACACCATATATTTT
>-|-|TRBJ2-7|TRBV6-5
CASSYEGFSSYEQYF
TGTGCCAGCAGTTACGAAGGGTTTTCCTCCTACGAGCAGTACTTC
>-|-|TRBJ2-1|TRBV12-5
CASGLSYEGEQFF
TGTGCTAGTGGTTTAAGTTATGAGGGTGAGCAGTTCTTC
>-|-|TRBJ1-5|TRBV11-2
CASSLAGFNQPQHF
TGTGCCAGCAGCTTAGCAGGGTTCAATCAGCCCCAGCATTTT
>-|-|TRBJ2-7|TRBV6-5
CASSYNGGHEQYF
TGTGCCAGCAGTTACAACGGGGGCCACGAGCAGTACTTC
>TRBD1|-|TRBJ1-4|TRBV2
CASRWTGGNEKLFF
TGTGCCAGCAGGTGGACAGGGGGGAATGAAAAACTGTTTTTT
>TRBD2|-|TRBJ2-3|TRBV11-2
CASSLGHSGSGGTDTQYF
TGTGCCAGCAGCCTCGGCCATAGCGGGAGCGGGGGCACAGATACGCAGTATTTT
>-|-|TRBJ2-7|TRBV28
CASANGGWYF
TGTGCCAGCGCCAATGGGGGTTGGTACTTC
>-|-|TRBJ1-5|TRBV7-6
CASSLTNQPQHF
TGTGCCAGCAGCTTAACTAATCAGCCCCAGCATTTT
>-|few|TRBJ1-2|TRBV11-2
CASSLVQGLGYTF
TGTGCCAGCAGCTTAGTCCAGGGGCTTGGCTACACCTTC
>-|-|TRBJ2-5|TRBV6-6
CASRSSGEAMETQYF
TGTGCCAGCAGGTCCTCGGGGGAGGCTATGGAGACCCAGTACTTC